This passage covers 24 T cell receptor beta chains from one sample sequenced in a study of human T cells and chemical hapten exposure. MiXCR, run by TCRdb on the RACE reads, gives a single entry per CDR3 protein. The sample shows some 45,000 distinct CDR3 sequences, about 4.1% of them seen only once. Time point reported: healthy volunteer bleed at 2 weeks. Sequencing started from total RNA isolated from unfractionated whole blood. The sequenced sample consisted of whole blood. Receptors were obtained from a human donor in good health. Some clones in this sample may be carry-over from other donors' samples.

This clonotype showed up many times. This rearrangement joins TRBV20-1 to TRBJ2-7; the D is unclear. Deletions cut 0 bases from V and 5 bases from J, with 14 bases between. Germline V gives CDR1 DFQATT, CDR2 SNEGSKA (reference sequence). The CDR3 consists of 14 residues. CDR3 loop: CSARDRGLLNEQYF. For the CDR3, the DNA is TGCAGTGCTAGAGATAGAGGTCTCCTAAACGAGCAGTACTTC.

This chain links TRBV30 with TRBJ2-7; TRBD2 agrees at 9 bases. Germline values: CDR1 GTSNPN, CDR2 SVGIG (reference sequence). V lost 2 bases, J lost 6 bases, and 5 bases stayed unmatched. CDR3 length: 13 residues. Here the CDR3 reads CAWSPLAGAEQYF. DNA of the CDR3: TGTGCCTGGAGTCCCTTAGCGGGAGCCGAGCAGTACTTC.

This clonotype was found a few times. The chain is built from TRBV12-3 or TRBV12-4 and TRBJ1-4; perhaps TRBD1 as D (6 bases). V shed 5 bases and J shed 7 bases, with 11 bases lying between them. The CDR3 is made up of 13 amino acids. The CDR3 nucleotides are TGTGCCAGCAGTCCCGGGGGCGGTGAAAAACTGTTTTTT. Translation gives CASSPGGGEKLFF.

At least ten counts were recorded for this clonotype. This chain uses TRBV28 with TRBJ1-1; possible D gene TRBD1, 6 bases. V lost 7 bases to trimming and J lost 1 base, with 13 bases between them. In germline, CDR1 is MDHEN, CDR2 SYDVKM. The CDR3 length is 14 residues. The CDR3 DNA is TGTGCCAGCACCCCACGAGGGGGGAACACTGAAGCTTTCTTT. It encodes CASTPRGGNTEAFF.

This clonotype was counted ten times or more. The chain uses TRBV29-1 and TRBJ2-1, with D unresolved. This CDR3 contains 13 residues. Germline assignment: CDR1 SQVTM and CDR2 ANQGSEA. Trimming left V 2 bases short and J 9 bases short, with 14 bases between. The CDR3 bases are TGCAGCGTTGAACCTAGAAGGTTCTCTGAGCAGTTCTTC. Protein sequence: CSVEPRRFSEQFF.

In its sample, this clonotype was seen a few times. The V gene is TRBV7-2, the J gene TRBJ2-7; TRBD2 matches 9 bases. This CDR3 spans 16 amino acids. CDR1 is SGHTA and CDR2 is FQGNSA in the germline V gene. The J segment lost 0 bases and the V segment lost 5 bases, leaving 8 bases of the junction unmatched. The CDR3 loop reads CASSQPPGLASYEQYF. For the CDR3, the DNA is TGTGCCAGCAGCCAGCCTCCGGGACTAGCCTCCTACGAGCAGTACTTC. The full variable domain, its missing parts supplied by reference TRBV7-2 and TRBJ2-7, is GAGVSQSPSNKVTEKGKDVELRCDPISGHTALYWYRQSLGQGLEFLIYFQGNSAPDKSGLPSDRFSAERTGGSVSTLTIQRTQQEDSAVYLCASSQPPGLASYEQYFGPGTRLTVT.

Many counts were recorded for this clonotype. The chain is built from TRBV18 and TRBJ1-2, with D perhaps matching TRBD1 (6 bases). Trimming removed 2 bases from V and 1 base from J, with 14 bases in between. In germline, CDR1 is KGHSH, CDR2 LQKENI. The CDR3 has 16 amino acids. This CDR3 is CASSPRQAFFNYGYTF. In nucleotides, the CDR3 is TGTGCCAGCTCACCAAGACAGGCCTTCTTTAACTATGGCTACACCTTC.

This clonotype has a count of ten or more. The chain carries TRBV28 and TRBJ2-1; 14 nucleotides line up with TRBD2. The CDR3 loop spans 18 amino acids. Germline CDR1 and CDR2: MDHEN and SYDVKM. Trimming cost V 3 bases and J 9 bases; bases outside gene matches: 13. The CDR3 loop reads CASSLQGLAGERAGEQFF. The CDR3 DNA reads as TGTGCCAGCAGTTTGCAGGGACTAGCGGGAGAACGGGCGGGTGAGCAGTTCTTC. The full variable domain, rest sourced from reference TRBV28 and TRBJ2-1, is DVKVTQSSRYLVKRTGEKVFLECVQDMDHENMFWYRQDPGLGLRLIYFSYDVKMKEKGDIPEGYSVSREKKERFSLILESASTNQTSMYLCASSLQGLAGERAGEQFFGPGTRLTVL.

This clonotype was found many times. The chain links TRBV28 to TRBJ2-7; no reliable D call. The germline V gene encodes CDR1 MDHEN and CDR2 SYDVKM. V was pared by 7 bases and J by 1 base, with 14 bases between. The CDR3 is made up of 14 amino acids. The CDR3 loop reads CASTSPHDSYEQYF. CDR3 DNA sequence: TGTGCCAGCACCTCCCCCCATGATTCCTACGAGCAGTACTTC.

This clonotype was recorded at least ten times. This chain uses TRBV29-1 with TRBJ1-1; 10 nucleotides match TRBD1. The CDR3 contains 11 residues. Losses at the gene ends were 4 bases for V and 11 bases for J; bases not matched to a gene: 4. Germline V CDR1 and CDR2: SQVTM, ANQGSEA. The CDR3 DNA is TGCAGCGTTGGGGACAGGGGTGGTGCTTTCTTT. Residues: CSVGDRGGAFF.

This clonotype was counted a few times. The V gene is TRBV5-4, the J gene TRBJ2-4; possible D gene TRBD1, 5 bases. Germline-derived CDR1 and CDR2 are SGHNT and YYREEE (reference sequence). The CDR3 is 14 amino acids. The ends were cut back, 5 bases at V and 7 bases at J, with 16 bases in the middle. DNA for the CDR3: TGTGCCAGCAGTAAAGATCAGGGCAGTAACATTCAGTACTTC. This encodes CASSKDQGSNIQYF.

This clonotype was found a few times. The chain links TRBV4-1 to TRBJ2-2; D possibly corresponds to TRBD1 (5 bases). In germline, CDR1 is MGHRA, CDR2 YSYEKL. The germline V and J ends were trimmed by 0 bases and 1 base, with 15 bases remaining between them. The length of the CDR3 is 18 residues. CDR3 protein: CASSQDRGGSQNTGELFF. As DNA, the CDR3 is TGCGCCAGCAGCCAAGATAGGGGCGGCAGTCAGAACACCGGGGAGCTGTTTTTT.

The chain uses TRBV10-3 and TRBJ2-7; TRBD1 aligns across 10 bases. V lost 4 bases to trimming and J lost 4 bases; unmatched junction nucleotides: 10. The CDR3 length is 16 residues. CDR1 is ENHRY and CDR2 is SYGVKD in the germline V gene. CDR3 DNA sequence: TGTGCCATCAGTGGCCCCCGGGACAGGGGTCGGTACGAGCAGTACTTC. Translated, it gives CAISGPRDRGRYEQYF.

This clonotype was picked up many times. The chain couples TRBV21-1 to TRBJ2-3; TRBD2, as called in the table, went unchecked against the DNA. TRBV21-1 is a pseudogene segment. The CDR3 spans 18 residues. The CDR3: CASSNSGGPGVSTDTQYF. CDR3 bases: TGTGCCAGCAGCAATTCGGGAGGGCCGGGGGTCTCCACAGATACGCAGTATTTT.

Many counts were recorded for this clonotype. The chain couples TRBV7-9 to TRBJ2-5, with 9 bases that match TRBD1. Per germline, CDR1 SEHNR and CDR2 FQNEAQ (reference sequence). V shed 6 bases and J 5 bases; nucleotides not matched to a gene: 7. The CDR3 has 14 residues. The DNA of the CDR3 is TGTGCCAGCAGTTCCGGGACAGGGCACGAGACCCAGTACTTC. Its protein is CASSSGTGHETQYF.

This clonotype came up many times. The chain carries TRBV7-8 and TRBJ2-1, with D uncertain. CDR3 size: 18 residues. Germline V CDR1 and CDR2: SGHVS, FQNEAQ. Trimming removed 5 bases at V and 1 base at J, with 21 bases between. DNA for the CDR3: TGTGCCAGCAGCCCCCAGGTAGTCCACCCAAGTTCCTACAATGAGCAGTTCTTC. This encodes CASSPQVVHPSSYNEQFF.

This clonotype has a handful of counts. This chain links TRBV28 with TRBJ2-3; 11 bases match TRBD1. The V and J ends lost 7 bases and 4 bases, in that order; junction bases with no gene match: 7. The CDR3 length is 15 residues. Germline lookup yields CDR1 MDHEN and CDR2 SYDVKM. The CDR3 sequence is CASTRTGGVADTQYF. CDR3 nucleotide sequence: TGTGCCAGCACCCGGACAGGGGGCGTGGCAGATACGCAGTATTTT.

This clonotype was seen ten or more times. J is TRBJ2-4 and V is TRBV11-2; TRBD1 is a possible D gene (6 bases). The CDR3 loop spans 17 amino acids. V lost 1 base and J lost 3, with 16 bases in between. CDR1 is SGHAT and CDR2 is FQNNGV in the germline V gene. The CDR3 reads CASSLASSGQSKNIQYF. The CDR3 bases are TGTGCCAGCAGCTTAGCTTCGTCTGGACAGAGCAAAAACATTCAGTACTTC.

This clonotype was seen many times. This chain uses TRBV6-1 with TRBJ2-5; 9 bases map to TRBD2. The V gene end was trimmed by 6 bases and the J gene end by 2 bases; junction bases not matched to a gene: 7. This CDR3 is 15 amino acids long. CDR1 and CDR2 from the germline V gene are MNHNS and SASEGT. CDR3 nucleotides: TGTGCCAGCAGGCGGGAGGGCCTATCACAAGAGACCCAGTACTTC. Its translation is CASRREGLSQETQYF.

This clonotype was seen a few times. The rearrangement uses TRBV18 and TRBJ2-7, with D hard to call. The CDR3 loop spans 15 amino acids. Germline V CDR1 and CDR2: KGHSH, LQKENI. Trimming shortened V by 0 bases and J by 11 bases, and 20 bases separated the two germline ends. The CDR3 sequence is CASSPPSGETDLKYF. The CDR3 region has the DNA TGTGCCAGCTCACCACCATCCGGAGAGACGGATTTGAAGTACTTC. The whole variable domain, remainder taken from reference TRBV18 and TRBJ2-7, is NAGVMQNPRHLVRRRGQEARLRCSPMKGHSHVYWYRQLPEEGLKFMVYLQKENIIDESGMPKERFSAEFPKEGPSILRIQQVVRGDSAAYFCASSPPSGETDLKYFGPGTRLTVT.

This clonotype was recorded a few times. J is TRBJ1-1 and V is TRBV27; 8 nucleotides agree with TRBD1. CDR3 length: 15 residues. The ends lost 6 bases at V and 3 bases at J; junction bases unmatched: 9. Germline-derived CDR1 and CDR2 are MNHEY and SMNVEV (reference sequence). The CDR3 DNA reads as TGTGCCAGCAGATGGACAGGGAGTGGGTACACTGAAGCTTTCTTT. The encoded protein is CASRWTGSGYTEAFF.

The J gene is TRBJ2-7, the V gene TRBV12-3 or TRBV12-4; 8 bases are shared with TRBD2. The CDR3 sequence is 11 residues long. With V trimmed by 4 bases and J by 12 bases, 5 bases remained unmatched. Here the CDR3 DNA reads TGTGCCAGCAGTTGGGCGGGGGGCCTGTACTTC. It yields the protein CASSWAGGLYF.

The sample holds a few counts of this clonotype. The V and J genes are TRBV20-1 and TRBJ1-4; D unclear. Germline V gene sequence: CDR1 DFQATT, CDR2 SNEGSKA (reference sequence). The CDR3 length is 17 residues. Deletions cut 6 bases from V and 4 bases from J, with 24 bases between. CDR3 DNA: TGCAGTGCCCCCCAGGAAGGGTTTGGTTCTGGTAATGAAAAACTGTTTTTT. Its protein is CSAPQEGFGSGNEKLFF.

This clonotype was observed at least ten times. This chain joins TRBV30 and TRBJ2-3, with 10 bases lining up with TRBD2. In germline, CDR1 is GTSNPN, CDR2 SVGIG (reference sequence). The CDR3 spans 14 residues. V lost 2 bases and J lost 4; bases outside the gene matches: 3. The DNA for the CDR3 is TGTGCCTGGAGTCCCGGGACTAGCGCAGATACGCAGTATTTT. Its translation: CAWSPGTSADTQYF.